A single sample is the source of the 10 T cell receptor beta chains below, sequenced in a study of cytomegalovirus exposure and HLA in healthy donors. Researchers ran the PCR with 60 Vbeta and 13 Jbeta primers. Measured with immunoSEQ multiplex PCR; TCRdb has only the in-frame clones, and not every one. The sample has approximately 220,000 clones, more than 60% seen once. The specimen sequenced was PBMCs. Receptors originate from a girl aged 2 to 10 in good health and CMV-seronegative.

J is TRBJ2-1 and V is TRBV10-3; 9 nucleotides match TRBD2. The germline V gene encodes CDR1 ENHRY and CDR2 SYGVKD. The J segment lost 8 bases and the V segment lost 2 bases, leaving 16 bases of the junction unmatched. The CDR3 loop spans 18 amino acids. CDR3 sequence: CAISETTLLAGAGDEQFF. The CDR3 region has the DNA TGTGCCATCAGTGAGACAACTCTATTAGCGGGAGCTGGGGATGAGCAGTTCTTC.

The chain couples TRBV9 to TRBJ2-5; 9 nucleotides align to TRBD2. The J call could be wrong; TRBJ2-7 is a better fit for the DNA end. This CDR3 region has 15 residues. The germline V gene encodes CDR1 SGDLS and CDR2 YYNGEE. The CDR3 nucleotides read TGTGCCAGCAGCGTTCAAGCGGGGGGCCACTACGAGCAGTACTTC. As protein: CASSVQAGGHYEQYF.

V usage is TRBV6-1 and J usage is TRBJ2-7; tentatively, D is TRBD1 (6 bases). Germline V lookup: CDR1 MNHNS, CDR2 SASEGT. Trimming pared 2 bases from V and 5 bases from J, leaving 13 bases between. There are 14 residues in the CDR3. The CDR3 sequence is CASSEMGPGDEQYF. CDR3 DNA sequence: TGTGCCAGCAGTGAAATGGGACCAGGGGACGAGCAGTACTTC.

The chain is built from TRBV30 and TRBJ1-2; 7 bases match TRBD1. CDR3 length equals 13 residues. J was trimmed by 3 bases and V by 4 bases; bases with no gene match: 5. Germline loops: CDR1 GTSNPN, CDR2 SVGIG (reference sequence). The CDR3 is CAWNRDRDYGYTF. CDR3 bases: TGTGCCTGGAACCGGGACAGAGACTATGGCTACACCTTC.

This clone was detected only a few times. The V gene is TRBV5-6, the J gene TRBJ1-2, with D possibly matching TRBD1 (6 bases). Germline V lookup: CDR1 SGHDT, CDR2 YYEEEE. The ends were cut back, 0 bases at V and 5 bases at J, with 14 bases in the middle. The CDR3 spans 15 residues. CDR3 bases: TGTGCCAGCAGCTTGGTTATAGGACAGCCATATGGCTACACCTTC. It is translated as CASSLVIGQPYGYTF.

The chain recombines TRBV27 with TRBJ1-1; no reliable D call. Germline lookup yields CDR1 MNHEY and CDR2 SMNVEV (reference sequence). The V end lost 1 base, the J end lost 4 bases, and 13 bases lay between the germline ends. The CDR3 sequence is 15 residues long. CDR3 region: CASSLYGEPGTEAFF. CDR3 DNA: TGTGCCAGCAGTTTATATGGGGAGCCAGGCACTGAAGCTTTCTTT.

The J gene is TRBJ2-7, the V gene TRBV4-1, with a weak D call TRBD2 (6 bases). The V and J ends lost 1 base and 7 bases respectively, with 11 bases between them. The CDR3 loop spans 13 amino acids. Per the germline V gene, CDR1 is MGHRA and CDR2 is YSYEKL. The CDR3 bases are TGCGCCAGCAGCCAAGCCCCACGGGGGGAGCAGTACTTC. Translation: CASSQAPRGEQYF.

The chain couples TRBV10-3 to TRBJ2-1, with D maybe TRBD2 (6 bases). The CDR3 has 15 amino acids. Trimming took 4 bases from V and 3 from J, leaving 13 bases between them. CDR1 and CDR2 from the germline V gene are ENHRY and SYGVKD. The CDR3 sequence is CAISGTAGSYNEQFF. For the CDR3, the DNA is TGTGCCATCAGTGGGACCGCCGGGAGCTACAATGAGCAGTTCTTC.

The V gene is TRBV19, the J gene TRBJ2-7, with 9 positions matching TRBD1. V lost 5 bases, J lost 2 bases, and 10 bases stayed unmatched. The CDR3 runs 16 residues. The germline gives CDR1 LNHDA, CDR2 SQIVND (reference sequence). This CDR3 is CASSYFPGQGAYEQYF. CDR3 DNA sequence: TGTGCCAGTAGTTACTTCCCGGGACAGGGTGCCTACGAGCAGTACTTC.

CDR3 region: CASSQDLTGYSPLHF. The CDR3 DNA follows: TGCGCCAGCAGCCAAGACCTCACAGGGTACTCACCCCTCCACTTT. The chain is built from TRBV4-1 and TRBJ1-6; D is perhaps TRBD1 (6 bases). V lost 0 bases, J lost 10 bases, and 13 bases lay in between. Per germline, CDR1 MGHRA and CDR2 YSYEKL. The CDR3 runs to 15 residues.